The T cell receptor beta chain described here comes from a study of blood T cell repertoires in COVID-19. Background on the study: Specimens from acute and convalescent COVID-19 originated in the United States, Italy and Spain. Sources were T cells, B-cell-depleted T cells, or PBMCs; the material itself was cDNA or gDNA.

This clone has only one observation. In the original processing: Scientists estimated how many nucleated cells there were by amplifying reference gene primers. TCRdb's table, derived via immunoSEQ multiplex PCR, lists solely in-frame clones and lacks some. V and J calls and clone size follow that table, whereas D and trimming were derived from the DNA. The sample has approximately 50,000 clones; more than 75% are singletons. Trimming removed 1 base from V and 8 bases from J, with 11 bases in between. The CDR3 spans 13 residues. Input material: peripheral blood. The receptor was isolated from a man in his fifties with active COVID-19. This rearrangement joins TRBV12-3 or TRBV12-4 to TRBJ1-2; D is ambiguous. The CDR3 nucleotides read TGTGCCAGCAGTTTAGGGCAGTACCGCGGCTACACCTTC. The encoded protein is CASSLGQYRGYTF.